This passage covers 13 T cell receptor beta chains from one sample sequenced in a study of blood T cell repertoires in COVID-19. Only in-frame clones appear in the TCRdb table, and some are missing; sequencing was by immunoSEQ multiplex PCR. The data hold 300,000 or so clones, with more than 75% observed a single time. Specimen: peripheral blood. The receptors here all came from a man between 45 and 60 years old with active or convalescent COVID-19.

V usage is TRBV15 and J usage is TRBJ2-3; the D is unclear. V lost 2 bases to trimming and J lost 4 bases, with 4 bases between them. Germline V gives CDR1 LNHNV, CDR2 YYDKDF (reference sequence). The CDR3 length is 12 residues. CDR3 loop: CATSRPSDTQYF. CDR3 coding DNA: TGTGCCACCAGCAGACCGTCAGATACGCAGTATTTT.

The chain couples TRBV18 to TRBJ2-7, with 9 bases matching TRBD1. Germline assignment: CDR1 KGHSH and CDR2 LQKENI. This CDR3 comprises 14 residues. Trimming took 1 base from V and 5 from J; bases not matched to a gene: 3. Here the CDR3 reads CASSPLGTGNEQYF. As DNA, the CDR3 is TGTGCCAGCTCACCACTCGGGACAGGGAACGAGCAGTACTTC.

The chain carries TRBV7-2 and TRBJ2-1; unclear D gene. CDR3 size: 12 residues. The germline gives CDR1 SGHTA, CDR2 FQGNSA. V lost 1 base and J 10 bases, leaving 8 bases between the germline ends. The CDR3 nucleotides read TGTGCCAGCAGCTTAGTATTAGCAGAGCAGTTCTTC. Amino acids: CASSLVLAEQFF.

In its sample, this clone was seen once. The V gene is TRBV13, the J gene TRBJ2-3; 11 bases line up with TRBD2. CDR1 is PRHDT, CDR2 FYEKMQ, per germline (reference sequence). The V segment lost 5 bases and the J segment 5 bases; nucleotides outside the gene matches: 6. The CDR3 is 15 amino acids. In DNA, the CDR3 is TGTGCCAGCAGCATAGCGGGAGGGCCGGGAGATACGCAGTATTTT. It translates to CASSIAGGPGDTQYF.

The CDR3 loop is CASRYESGEETQYF. The CDR3 nucleotides are TGTGCCAGCAGATATGAGTCCGGGGAAGAGACCCAGTACTTC. The chain carries TRBV28 and TRBJ2-5; D possibly corresponds to TRBD2 (5 bases). With 6 bases removed from V and 3 bases from J, the gap between germline ends came to 14 bases. The CDR3 contains 14 residues. Per the germline V gene, CDR1 is MDHEN and CDR2 is SYDVKM.

The gene calls are TRBV5-6 and TRBJ2-1; the D gene is possibly TRBD2 (7 bases). Germline V gene data show CDR1 as SGHDT and CDR2 as YYEEEE. The CDR3 length is 14 residues. Trimming left V 4 bases short and J 2 bases short, with 10 bases between. The CDR3 DNA reads TGTGCCAGCAGCATCGGGGGGCCCTACAATGAGCAGTTCTTC. This translates into CASSIGGPYNEQFF.

The chain recombines TRBV3-1 (or the pseudogene TRBV3-2) with TRBJ2-1; the match to TRBD1 covers 11 bases. Trimming took 8 bases from V and 7 from J; bases not matched to a gene: 7. CDR1 and CDR2 from the germline V gene are LGHDT and YNNKEL (reference sequence). This CDR3 comprises 14 residues. CDR3 in amino acids: CASLGQGVTNEQFF. CDR3 sequence (DNA): TGTGCCAGCTTGGGACAGGGGGTAACGAATGAGCAGTTCTTC.

This chain joins TRBV2 and TRBJ2-5, with TRBD1 matching 9 bases. The V gene end was trimmed by 7 bases and the J gene end by 2 bases; junction bases not matched to a gene: 2. The CDR3 is 13 residues long. Germline lookup yields CDR1 SNHLY and CDR2 FYNNEI. CDR3 coding DNA: TGTGCCAGCACTGGGACAGGGCAAGAGACCCAGTACTTC. Translated, it gives CASTGTGQETQYF.

CDR3 protein: CASSFQLAGLGETQYF. The CDR3, as DNA: TGTGCCAGCAGCTTCCAACTAGCGGGTCTCGGGGAGACCCAGTACTTC. The gene calls are TRBV7-2 and TRBJ2-5, with 9 bases aligning to TRBD2. The germline gives CDR1 SGHTA, CDR2 FQGNSA. CDR3 length: 16 amino acids. V dropped 3 bases and J dropped 5; count of bases not matched to a gene: 10.

The chain couples TRBV6-5 to TRBJ1-6; D is unresolved. Germline CDR1 reads MNHEY; CDR2 reads SVGAGI. The CDR3 loop spans 16 amino acids. V shed 4 bases and J shed 0 bases, with 10 bases lying between them. In DNA form, the CDR3 reads TGTGCCAGCAGTTCGCGGGCCAGCTCCTATAATTCACCCCTCCACTTT. Protein sequence: CASSSRASSYNSPLHF.

This clone showed up just a few times. The chain combines TRBV29-1 with TRBJ2-1; 7 nucleotides align to TRBD2. The CDR3 extends over 13 amino acids. Trimming took 8 bases from V and 8 from J; bases not matched to a gene: 12. Germline V lookup: CDR1 SQVTM, CDR2 ANQGSEA. CDR3 nucleotide sequence: TGCAGCTTGACCGGGGAGGGCCTCGATGAGCAGTTCTTC. Translation gives CSLTGEGLDEQFF.

The chain uses TRBV28 and TRBJ2-3; TRBD1 might be the D (6 bases). CDR1 and CDR2 from the germline V gene are MDHEN and SYDVKM. V lost 1 base and J lost 5, with 13 bases in between. The CDR3 is 15 residues long. The CDR3 DNA is TGTGCCAGCAGTTTATTTCAGGGGAATCTAGATACGCAGTATTTT. It specifies CASSLFQGNLDTQYF.

This chain joins TRBV1 and TRBJ2-3; TRBD2 is taken as the D call from the table, unchecked against the DNA. TRBV1 is shown as a pseudogene. This CDR3 is built from 19 residues. This chain's CDR3 is CTSSQDTGLAGGCTDTQYF. The CDR3 DNA reads as TGCACCAGCAGCCAAGATACAGGACTAGCGGGAGGGTGCACAGATACGCAGTATTTT.